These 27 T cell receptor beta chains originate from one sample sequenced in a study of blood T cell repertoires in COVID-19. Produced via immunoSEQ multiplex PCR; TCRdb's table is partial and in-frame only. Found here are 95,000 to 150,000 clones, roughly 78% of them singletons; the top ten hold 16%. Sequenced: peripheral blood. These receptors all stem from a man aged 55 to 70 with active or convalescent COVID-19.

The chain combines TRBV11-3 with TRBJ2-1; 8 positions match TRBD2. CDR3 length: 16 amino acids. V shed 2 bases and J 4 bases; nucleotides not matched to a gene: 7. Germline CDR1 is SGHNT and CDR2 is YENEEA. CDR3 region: CASSLRAGGTYNEQFF. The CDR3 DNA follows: TGTGCCAGCAGCTTACGTGCGGGGGGAACTTACAATGAGCAGTTCTTC.

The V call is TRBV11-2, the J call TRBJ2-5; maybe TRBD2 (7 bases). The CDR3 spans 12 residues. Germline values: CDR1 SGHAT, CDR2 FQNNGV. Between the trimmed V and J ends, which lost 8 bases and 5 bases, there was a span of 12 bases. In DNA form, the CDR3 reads TGTGCCAGCTCGCGGGGGCCTGAGACCCAGTACTTC. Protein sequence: CASSRGPETQYF.

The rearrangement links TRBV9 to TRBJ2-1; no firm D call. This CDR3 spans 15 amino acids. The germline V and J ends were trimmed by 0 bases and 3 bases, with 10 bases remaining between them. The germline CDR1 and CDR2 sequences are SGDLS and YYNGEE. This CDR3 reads CASSVGGSFYNEQFF. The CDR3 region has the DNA TGTGCCAGCAGCGTAGGAGGCTCTTTCTACAATGAGCAGTTCTTC.

This chain's CDR3 is CASSRELEKLFF. Written as DNA, the CDR3 is TGTGCCAGCTCCCGGGAACTTGAAAAACTGTTTTTT. The rearrangement joins TRBV18 to TRBJ1-4, with D hard to call. The CDR3 extends over 12 amino acids. Between the trimmed V and J ends, which lost 6 bases and 7 bases, there was a span of 9 bases. In germline, CDR1 is KGHSH, CDR2 LQKENI.

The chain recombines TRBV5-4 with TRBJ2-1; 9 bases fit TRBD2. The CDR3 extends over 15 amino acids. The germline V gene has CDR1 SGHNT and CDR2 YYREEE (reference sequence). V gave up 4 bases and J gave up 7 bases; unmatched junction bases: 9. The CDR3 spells CASSGGLAYENEQFF. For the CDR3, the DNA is TGTGCCAGCAGCGGCGGACTAGCGTACGAGAATGAGCAGTTCTTC.

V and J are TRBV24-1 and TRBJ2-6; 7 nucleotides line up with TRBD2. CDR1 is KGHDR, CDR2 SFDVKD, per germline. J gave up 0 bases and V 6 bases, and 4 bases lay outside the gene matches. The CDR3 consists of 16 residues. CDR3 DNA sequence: TGTGCCACCAGTCGGGGAGGGTCCTCTGGGGCCAACGTCCTGACTTTC. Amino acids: CATSRGGSSGANVLTF.

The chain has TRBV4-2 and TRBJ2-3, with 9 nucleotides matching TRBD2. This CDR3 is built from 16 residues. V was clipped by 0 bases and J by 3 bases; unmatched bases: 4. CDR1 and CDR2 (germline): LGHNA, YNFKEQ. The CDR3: CASSQDAGGETDTQYF. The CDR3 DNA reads TGTGCCAGCAGCCAAGACGCGGGAGGGGAGACAGATACGCAGTATTTT.

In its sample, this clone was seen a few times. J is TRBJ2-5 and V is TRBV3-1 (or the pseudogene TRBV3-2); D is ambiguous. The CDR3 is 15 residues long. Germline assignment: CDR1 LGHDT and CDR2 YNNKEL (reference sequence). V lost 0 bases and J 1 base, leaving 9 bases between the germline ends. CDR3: CASSQESWSQETQYF. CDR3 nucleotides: TGTGCCAGCAGCCAAGAGTCGTGGAGCCAAGAGACCCAGTACTTC.

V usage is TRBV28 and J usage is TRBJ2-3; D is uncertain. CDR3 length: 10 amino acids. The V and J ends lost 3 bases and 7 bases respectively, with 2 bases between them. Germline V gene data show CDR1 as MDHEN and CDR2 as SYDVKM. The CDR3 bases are TGTGCCAGCAGTTTTAATACGCAGTATTTT. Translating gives CASSFNTQYF.

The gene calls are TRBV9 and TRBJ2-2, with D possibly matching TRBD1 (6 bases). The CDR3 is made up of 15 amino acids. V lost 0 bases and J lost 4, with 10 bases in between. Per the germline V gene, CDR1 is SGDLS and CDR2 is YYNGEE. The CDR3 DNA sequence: TGTGCCAGCAGCGTAGCTGACAGGATCACCGGGGAGCTGTTTTTT. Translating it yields CASSVADRITGELFF.

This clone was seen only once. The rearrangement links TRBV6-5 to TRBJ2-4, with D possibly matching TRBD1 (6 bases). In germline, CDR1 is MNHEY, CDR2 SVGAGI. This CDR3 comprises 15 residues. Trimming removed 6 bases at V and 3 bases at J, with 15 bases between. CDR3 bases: TGTGCCAGCAGCCGGGCAGAGGGGGTCAAAAACATTCAGTACTTC. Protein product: CASSRAEGVKNIQYF.

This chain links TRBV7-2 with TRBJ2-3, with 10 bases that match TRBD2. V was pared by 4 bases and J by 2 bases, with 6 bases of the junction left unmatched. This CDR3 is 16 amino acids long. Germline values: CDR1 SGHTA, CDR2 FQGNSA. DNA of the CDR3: TGTGCCAGCAGCTCTCCTAGCGGGAGCCCCACAGATACGCAGTATTTT. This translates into CASSSPSGSPTDTQYF.

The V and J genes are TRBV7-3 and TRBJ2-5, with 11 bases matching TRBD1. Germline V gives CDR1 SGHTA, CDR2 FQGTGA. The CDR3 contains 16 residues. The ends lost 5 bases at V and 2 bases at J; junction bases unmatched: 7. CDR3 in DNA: TGTGCCAGCAGCGTCTCCGGGACAGGGGGGCAAGAGACCCAGTACTTC. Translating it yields CASSVSGTGGQETQYF.

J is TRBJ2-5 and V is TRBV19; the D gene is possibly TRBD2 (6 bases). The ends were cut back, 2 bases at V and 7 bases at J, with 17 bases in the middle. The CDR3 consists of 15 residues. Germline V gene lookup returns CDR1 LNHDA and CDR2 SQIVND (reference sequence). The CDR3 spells CASSISGPAGGTQYF. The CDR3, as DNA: TGTGCCAGTAGTATATCGGGGCCCGCCGGGGGGACCCAGTACTTC.

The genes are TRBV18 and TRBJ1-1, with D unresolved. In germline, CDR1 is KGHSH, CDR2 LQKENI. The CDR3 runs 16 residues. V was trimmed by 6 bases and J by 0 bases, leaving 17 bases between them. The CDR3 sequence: CASSRREGYMNTEAFF. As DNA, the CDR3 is TGTGCCAGCTCGAGAAGGGAGGGCTACATGAACACTGAAGCTTTCTTT.

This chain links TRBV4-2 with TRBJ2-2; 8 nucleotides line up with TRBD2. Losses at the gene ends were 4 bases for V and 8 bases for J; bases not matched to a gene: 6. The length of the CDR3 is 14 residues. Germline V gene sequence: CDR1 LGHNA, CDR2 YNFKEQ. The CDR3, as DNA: TGTGCCAGCAGCCTTGGGACTAGGGTAGGGGAGCTGTTTTTT. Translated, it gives CASSLGTRVGELFF.

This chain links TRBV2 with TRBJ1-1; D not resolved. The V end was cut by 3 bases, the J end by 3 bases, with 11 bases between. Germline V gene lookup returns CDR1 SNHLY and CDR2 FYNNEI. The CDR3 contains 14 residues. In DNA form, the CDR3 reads TGTGCCAGCAGTGAGGGCCCTGGGCACACTGAAGCTTTCTTT. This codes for CASSEGPGHTEAFF. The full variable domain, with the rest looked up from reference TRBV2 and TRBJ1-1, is EPEVTQTPSHQVTQMGQEVILRCVPISNHLYFYWYRQILGQKVEFLVSFYNNEISEKSEIFDDQFSVERPDGSNFTLKIRSTKLEDSAMYFCASSEGPGHTEAFFGQGTRLTVV.

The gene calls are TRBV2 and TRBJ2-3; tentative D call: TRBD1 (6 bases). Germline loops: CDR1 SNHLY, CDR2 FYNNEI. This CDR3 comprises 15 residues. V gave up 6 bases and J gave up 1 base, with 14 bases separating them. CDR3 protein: CASRGARGGTDTQYF. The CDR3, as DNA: TGTGCCAGCAGGGGGGCTCGGGGTGGCACAGATACGCAGTATTTT.

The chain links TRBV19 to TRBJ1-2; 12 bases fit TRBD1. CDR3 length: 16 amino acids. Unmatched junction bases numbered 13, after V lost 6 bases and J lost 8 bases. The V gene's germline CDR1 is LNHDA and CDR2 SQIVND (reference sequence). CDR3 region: CASSPGDRGLPDGYTF. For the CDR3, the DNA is TGTGCCAGTAGCCCAGGGGACAGGGGGCTGCCGGACGGCTACACCTTC.

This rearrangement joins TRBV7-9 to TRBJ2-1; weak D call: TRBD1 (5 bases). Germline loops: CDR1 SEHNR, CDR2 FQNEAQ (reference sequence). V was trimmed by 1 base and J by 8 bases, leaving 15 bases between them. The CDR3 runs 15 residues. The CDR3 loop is CASSLVAQPTDEQFF. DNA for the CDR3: TGTGCCAGCAGCTTAGTCGCCCAGCCGACAGATGAGCAGTTCTTC.

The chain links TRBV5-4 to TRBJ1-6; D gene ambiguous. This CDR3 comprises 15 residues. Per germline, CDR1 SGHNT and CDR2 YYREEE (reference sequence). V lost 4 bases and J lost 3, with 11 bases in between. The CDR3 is CASSPGGNYNSPLHF. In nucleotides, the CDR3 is TGTGCCAGCAGCCCAGGAGGGAACTATAATTCACCCCTCCACTTT.

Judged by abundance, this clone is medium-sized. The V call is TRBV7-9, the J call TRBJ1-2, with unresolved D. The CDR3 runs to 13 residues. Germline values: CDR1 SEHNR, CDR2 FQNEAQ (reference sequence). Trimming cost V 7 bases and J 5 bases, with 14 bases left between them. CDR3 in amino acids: CASTSSGRYGYTF. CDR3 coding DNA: TGTGCCAGCACCAGCTCGGGGAGATATGGCTACACCTTC. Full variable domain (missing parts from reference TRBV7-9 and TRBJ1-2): DTGVSQNPRHKITKRGQNVTFRCDPISEHNRLYWYRQTLGQGPEFLTYFQNEAQLEKSRLLSDRFSAERPKGSFSTLEIQRTEQGDSAMYLCASTSSGRYGYTFGSGTRLTVV.

CDR3 region: CASSYRAGLYNEQFF. DNA for the CDR3: TGTGCCAGCAGCTACCGGGCGGGTTTATACAATGAGCAGTTCTTC. This chain links TRBV7-2 with TRBJ2-1, with TRBD2 as a possible D gene (5 bases). Germline CDR1 is SGHTA and CDR2 is FQGNSA. CDR3 length: 15 residues. Trimming removed 4 bases from V and 4 bases from J, with 14 bases in between.

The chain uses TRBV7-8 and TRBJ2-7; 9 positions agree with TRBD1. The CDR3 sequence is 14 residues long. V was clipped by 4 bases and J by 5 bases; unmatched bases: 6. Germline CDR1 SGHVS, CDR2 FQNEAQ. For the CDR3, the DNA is TGTGCCAGCAGCTCGGGACAGGGTCCCCACGAGCAGTACTTC. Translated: CASSSGQGPHEQYF.

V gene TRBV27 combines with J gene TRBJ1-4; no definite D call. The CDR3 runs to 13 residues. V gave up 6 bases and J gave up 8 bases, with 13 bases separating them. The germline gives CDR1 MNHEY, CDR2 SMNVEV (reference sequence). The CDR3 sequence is CASRRIPSEKLFF. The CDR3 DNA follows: TGTGCCAGCAGGAGAATTCCCTCGGAAAAACTGTTTTTT.

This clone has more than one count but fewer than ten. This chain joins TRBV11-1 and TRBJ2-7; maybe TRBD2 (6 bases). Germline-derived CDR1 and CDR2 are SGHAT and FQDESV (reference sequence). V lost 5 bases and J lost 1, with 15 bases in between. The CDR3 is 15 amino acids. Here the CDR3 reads CASSLSGSPSYEQYF. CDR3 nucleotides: TGTGCCAGCAGCCTGTCCGGGAGTCCTTCCTACGAGCAGTACTTC.

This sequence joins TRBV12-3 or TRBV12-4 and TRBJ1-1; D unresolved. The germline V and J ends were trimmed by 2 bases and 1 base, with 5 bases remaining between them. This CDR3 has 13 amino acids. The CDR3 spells CASSLRGNTEAFF. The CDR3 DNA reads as TGTGCCAGCAGTTTAAGAGGGAACACTGAAGCTTTCTTT.